This section outlines one T cell receptor beta chain sequence together with its context. This record comes from a study of blood T cell repertoires in COVID-19. The wider study: Some COVID-19 samples were acute and others convalescent; all came from the United States, Italy and Spain.

Original methodology: Scientists estimated how many nucleated cells there were by amplifying reference gene primers. Produced via immunoSEQ multiplex PCR; TCRdb's table is partial and in-frame only. Clone size and the V and J calls come from that table; the DNA yielded D and trimming. This sample has about 52,000 clones, with over 80% found just once. The CDR3 runs to 11 residues. Trimming removed 5 bases at V and 7 bases at J, with 10 bases between. Germline CDR1 SGHRS, CDR2 YFSETQ. The receptor's source is an older man with active COVID-19. The sequencing sample was made of peripheral blood. The V call is TRBV5-1, the J call TRBJ2-7; D possibly corresponds to TRBD2 (6 bases). The CDR3 region has the DNA TGCGCCAGCAGGGAGGGATGGGAGCAGTACTTC. Translation: CASREGWEQYF.